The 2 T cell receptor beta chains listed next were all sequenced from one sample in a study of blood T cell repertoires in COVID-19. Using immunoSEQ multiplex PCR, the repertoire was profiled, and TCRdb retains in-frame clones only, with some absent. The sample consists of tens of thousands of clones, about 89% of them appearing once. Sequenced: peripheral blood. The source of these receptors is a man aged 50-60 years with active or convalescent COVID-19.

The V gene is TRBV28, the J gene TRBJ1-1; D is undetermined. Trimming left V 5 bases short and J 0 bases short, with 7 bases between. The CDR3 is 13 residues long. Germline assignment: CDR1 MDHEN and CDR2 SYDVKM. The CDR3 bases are TGTGCCAGCAGTATACAGATGAACACTGAAGCTTTCTTT. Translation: CASSIQMNTEAFF.

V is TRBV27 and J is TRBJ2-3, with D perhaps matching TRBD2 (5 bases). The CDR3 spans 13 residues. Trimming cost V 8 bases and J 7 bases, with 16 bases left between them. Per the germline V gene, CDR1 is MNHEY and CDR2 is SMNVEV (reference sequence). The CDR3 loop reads CASEGGGSYTQYF. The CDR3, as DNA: TGTGCCAGCGAGGGCGGTGGCTCATATACGCAGTATTTT.